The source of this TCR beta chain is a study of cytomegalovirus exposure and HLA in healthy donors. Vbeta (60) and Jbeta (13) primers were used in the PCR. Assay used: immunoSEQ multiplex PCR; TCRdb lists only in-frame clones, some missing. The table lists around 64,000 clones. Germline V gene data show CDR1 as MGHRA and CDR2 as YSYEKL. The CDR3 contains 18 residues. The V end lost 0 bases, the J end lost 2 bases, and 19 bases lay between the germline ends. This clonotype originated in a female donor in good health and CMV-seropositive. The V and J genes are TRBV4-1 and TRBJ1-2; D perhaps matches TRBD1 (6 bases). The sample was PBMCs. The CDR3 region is CASSQDRRVGGTNYGYTF. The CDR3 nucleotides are TGCGCCAGCAGCCAAGATCGTCGGGTGGGTGGGACAAACTATGGCTACACCTTC.